This T cell receptor beta chain was recorded in a study of OX40 agonist ivuxolimab in advanced cancers. Profiled with immunoSEQ multiplex PCR; TCRdb holds only in-frame clones, not every one. The sample records roughly 80,000 clones, 65% to 90% being singletons. The CDR3 loop spans 15 amino acids. Germline V CDR1 and CDR2: LNHNV, YYDKDF (reference sequence). J gave up 9 bases and V 0 bases, and 7 bases lay outside the gene matches. This TCR derives from an adult with an advanced solid tumor such as melanoma, head and neck, liver or kidney cancer. The starting material was CD4+ or CD8+ T cells sorted from blood, obtained in a trial of the OX40 agonist ivuxolimab. This rearrangement joins TRBV15 to TRBJ2-1; TRBD1 agrees at 8 bases. The CDR3 nucleotides are TGTGCCACCAGCAGAGATTTAACAGGGGGAAGTGAGCAGTTCTTC. Translated: CATSRDLTGGSEQFF. The entire variable domain, with the rest obtained from reference TRBV15 and TRBJ2-1, is as follows: DAMVIQNPRYQVTQFGKPVTLSCSQTLNHNVMYWYQQKSSQAPKLLFHYYDKDFNNEADTPDNFQSRRPNTSFCFLDIRSPGLGDTAMYLCATSRDLTGGSEQFFGPGTRLTVL.